This TCR beta chain was captured by sequencing in a study of tumor and adjacent non-tumor tissue in lung cancer. Study information: On average, productive TCRbeta reads reached some 4.4 million per sample.

Trimming took off 5 bases at V and 4 bases at J, with 10 bases between the two ends. CDR3 length: 13 amino acids. This clonotype showed up many times. Its antigen is unknown. The library came from three nested PCR rounds adapted from ARM-PCR protocols. TCRdb processed the multiplex PCR reads anew with MiXCR; each CDR3 protein has one entry. This table has more than 75,000 distinct CDR3 sequences, 75% to 85% appearing once. RNA was extracted from bulk tissue without any cell sorting. This non-tumor lung sample came from over 3 cm beyond the tumor edge. Donors were chemotherapy-naive, newly diagnosed lung cancer surgical patients in China, August–late 2014. Findings of the study overall: Normal lung showed higher cumulative top 100 clone frequency than tumor. Tumor tissue had significantly higher TCR diversity than normal lung.

The chain recombines TRBV12-3 or TRBV12-4 with TRBJ2-3, with D perhaps TRBD2 (5 bases). This sequence was found in a man in his 60s with small cell lung cancer. Sample: distant non-tumor lung tissue. CDR3 in amino acids: CASSRAGADTQYF. Here the CDR3 DNA reads TGTGCCAGCAGTCGGGCGGGCGCAGATACGCAGTATTTT.